The clone carrying this T cell receptor beta chain occurred a few times. The data belong to a study of early T cells in non-severe SARS-CoV-2 infection. V shed 5 bases, J shed 7 bases, and the junction held 5 bases outside the gene matches. CDR1 and CDR2 (germline): SGDLS, YYNGEE. This CDR3 has 14 amino acids. One entry per CDR3 protein, called by TCRdb with MiXCR from the 5' RACE reads. Among about 76,000 distinct CDR3 sequences, 11% were seen once, and the ten largest hold 4% to 5%. The chain employs TRBV9 and TRBJ1-5, with 11 bases fitting TRBD1. This sequence was found in an adult who was a healthcare worker with PCR-confirmed SARS-CoV-2 infection or an uninfected control (not recorded which). The sequencing input was whole blood. The CDR3 DNA follows: TGTGCCAGCAGTCGGACAGGGGGCAGACAGCCCCAGCATTTT. Translating gives CASSRTGGRQPQHF.